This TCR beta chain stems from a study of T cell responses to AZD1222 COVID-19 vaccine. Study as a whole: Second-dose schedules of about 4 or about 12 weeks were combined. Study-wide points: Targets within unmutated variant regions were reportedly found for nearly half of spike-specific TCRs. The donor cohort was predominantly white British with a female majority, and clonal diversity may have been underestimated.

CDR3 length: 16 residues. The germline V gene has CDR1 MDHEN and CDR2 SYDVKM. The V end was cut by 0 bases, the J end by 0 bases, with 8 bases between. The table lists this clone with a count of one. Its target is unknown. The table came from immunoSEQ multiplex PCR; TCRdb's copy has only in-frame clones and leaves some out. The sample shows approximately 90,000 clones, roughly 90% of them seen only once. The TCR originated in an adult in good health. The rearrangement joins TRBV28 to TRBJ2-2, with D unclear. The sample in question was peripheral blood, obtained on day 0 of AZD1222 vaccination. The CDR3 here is CASSLWSSSNTGELFF. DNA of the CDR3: TGTGCCAGCAGTTTATGGAGCTCCTCGAACACCGGGGAGCTGTTTTTT.